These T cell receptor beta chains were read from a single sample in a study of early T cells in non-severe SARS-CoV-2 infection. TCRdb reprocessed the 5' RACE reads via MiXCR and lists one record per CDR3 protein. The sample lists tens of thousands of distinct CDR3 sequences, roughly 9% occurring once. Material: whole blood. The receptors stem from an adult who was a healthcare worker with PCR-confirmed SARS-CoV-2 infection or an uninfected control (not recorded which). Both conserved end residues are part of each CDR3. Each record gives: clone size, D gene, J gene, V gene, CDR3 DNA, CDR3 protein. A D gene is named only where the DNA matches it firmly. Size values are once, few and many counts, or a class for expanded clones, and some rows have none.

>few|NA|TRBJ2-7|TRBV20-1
TGCAGTGCTAGAGATCTTGCGGCGGGTTGGGGCGAGCAGTACTTC
CSARDLAAGWGEQYF
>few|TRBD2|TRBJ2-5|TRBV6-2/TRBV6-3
TGTGCCAGCACGCGACTAGCGGGGAGCCAAGAGACCCAGTACTTC
CASTRLAGSQETQYF
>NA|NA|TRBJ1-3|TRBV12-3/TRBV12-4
TGTGCCAGCAGTTCTTCAGGGTCGGTCGTAAACACCATATATTTT
CASSSSGSVVNTIYF
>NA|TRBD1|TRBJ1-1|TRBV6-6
TGTGCCAGCAGGCCACAGGGGGTAACGGCCTCGGCTGAAGCTTTCTTT
CASRPQGVTASAEAFF
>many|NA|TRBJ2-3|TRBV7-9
TGTGCCAGCAGCTTAGTCGGCAGCACAGATACGCAGTATTTT
CASSLVGSTDTQYF
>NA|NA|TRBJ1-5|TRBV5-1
TGCGCCAGCCGCGTAGACAGCAACAATCAGCCCCAGCATTTT
CASRVDSNNQPQHF
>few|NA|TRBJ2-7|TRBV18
TGTGCCAGCTCACCCGGGACGGCCACCTACGAGCAGTACTTC
CASSPGTATYEQYF
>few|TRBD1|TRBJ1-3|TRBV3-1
TGTGCCAGCAGCCAAGGGACAGGGAGAAACACCATATATTTT
CASSQGTGRNTIYF
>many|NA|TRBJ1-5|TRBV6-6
TGTGCCAGCAGTTACAGAAATCAGCCCCAGCATTTT
CASSYRNQPQHF
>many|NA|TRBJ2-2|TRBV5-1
TGCGCCAGCAGCCTCTCAGCTCGGGGCCCGCGCTACACCGGGGAGCTGTTTTTT
CASSLSARGPRYTGELFF
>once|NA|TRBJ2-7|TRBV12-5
TGTGCTAGTGGTGTGACAGTTTACGAGCAGTACTTC
CASGVTVYEQYF
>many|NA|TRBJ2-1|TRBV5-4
TGTGCCAGCAGCCCGGTTAAGGGGGGAAATGAGCAGTTCTTC
CASSPVKGGNEQFF
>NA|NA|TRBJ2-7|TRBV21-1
TGTGCCAGCAGCATCTGGTCGGGGGGTTTAGCCTACGAGCAGTACTTC
CASSIWSGGLAYEQYF
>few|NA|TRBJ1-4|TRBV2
TGTGCCAGCAGGGACTCCCACAGGGAACGTGAAAAACTGTTTTTT
CASRDSHREREKLFF
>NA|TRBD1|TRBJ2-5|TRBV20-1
TGCAGTGCTAGGGGGACAGGGGGGACGACCCAGTACTTC
CSARGTGGTTQYF
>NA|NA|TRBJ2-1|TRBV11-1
TGTGCCAGCAGGGCTGCGGGACTTGAGCAGTTCTTC
CASRAAGLEQFF
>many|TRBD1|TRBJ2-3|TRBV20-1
TGCAGTGCTATCGATGGAGGACAGGGCACAGATACGCAGTATTTT
CSAIDGGQGTDTQYF
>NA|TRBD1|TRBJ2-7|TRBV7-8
TGTGCCAGCAGCTTACTTGACAGGGGCTCCTACGAGCAGTACTTC
CASSLLDRGSYEQYF
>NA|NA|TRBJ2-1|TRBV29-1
TGCAGCGTCAGATACAGGGTGGACGGGGAGCAGTTCTTC
CSVRYRVDGEQFF
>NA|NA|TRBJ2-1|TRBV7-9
TGTGCCAGCAGCTTAGCCCCCAATGAGCAGTTCTTC
CASSLAPNEQFF
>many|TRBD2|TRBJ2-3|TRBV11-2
TGTGCCAGCAGTCGCTTAGCGGGGTCCTTAGATACGCAGTATTTT
CASSRLAGSLDTQYF
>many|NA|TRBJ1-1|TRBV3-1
TGTGCCAGCCGGGGGGATGCCGGGAACACTGAAGCTTTCTTT
CASRGDAGNTEAFF
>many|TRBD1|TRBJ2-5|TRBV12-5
TGTGCTAGTGGCCCCTCGGACAGGCCGACCCAGTACTTC
CASGPSDRPTQYF
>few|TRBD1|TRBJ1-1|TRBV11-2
TGTGCCAGCAGTCCATCCGGGACGGCCTACAGGGGCACTGAAGCTTTCTTT
CASSPSGTAYRGTEAFF
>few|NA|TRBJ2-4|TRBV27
TGTGCCAGCAGTCGGGGCTCCGCCCTAGCCAAAAACATTCAGTACTTC
CASSRGSALAKNIQYF
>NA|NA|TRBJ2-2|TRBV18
TGTGCCAGCTCACCTAGGACAGCCGTCACCGGGGAGCTGTTTTTT
CASSPRTAVTGELFF
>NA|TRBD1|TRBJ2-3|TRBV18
TGTGCCAGCTCACGATCCGGGACAGGGGGTCCAGATACGCAGTATTTT
CASSRSGTGGPDTQYF
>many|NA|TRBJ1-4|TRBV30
TGTGCCTGGAGAGACAACCATCAAAAACTGTTTTTT
CAWRDNHQKLFF